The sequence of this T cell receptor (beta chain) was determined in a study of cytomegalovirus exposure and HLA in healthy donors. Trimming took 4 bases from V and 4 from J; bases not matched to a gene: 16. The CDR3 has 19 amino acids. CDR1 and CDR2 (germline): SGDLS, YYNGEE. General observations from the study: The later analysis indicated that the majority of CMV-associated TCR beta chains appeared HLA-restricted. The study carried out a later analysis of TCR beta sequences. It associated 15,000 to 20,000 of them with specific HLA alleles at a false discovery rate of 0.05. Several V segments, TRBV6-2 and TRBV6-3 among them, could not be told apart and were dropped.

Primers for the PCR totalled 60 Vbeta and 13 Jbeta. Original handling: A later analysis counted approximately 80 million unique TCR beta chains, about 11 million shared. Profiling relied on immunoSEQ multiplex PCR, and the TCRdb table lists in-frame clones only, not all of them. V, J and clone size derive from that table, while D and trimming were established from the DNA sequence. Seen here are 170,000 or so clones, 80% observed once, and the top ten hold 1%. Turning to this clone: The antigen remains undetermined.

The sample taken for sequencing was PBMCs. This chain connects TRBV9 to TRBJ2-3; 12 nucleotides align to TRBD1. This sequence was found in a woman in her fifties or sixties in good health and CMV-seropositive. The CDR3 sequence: CASSPRGTGGGRVSDTQYF. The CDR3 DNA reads TGTGCCAGCAGCCCCCGAGGGACAGGGGGCGGTAGGGTCTCAGATACGCAGTATTTT.